Following are 6 T cell receptor beta chains from one sample sequenced in a study of T-cell reconstitution after alpha-beta-depleted transplantation in children. A TCRbeta library incorporating unique molecular identifiers was prepared. Each CDR3 protein gets one entry after TCRdb re-called the PCR reads with MiXCR. The sample shows about 350,000 distinct CDR3 sequences, 15% to 20% of them seen only once. The material was PBMCs, mostly from graft donor cells, obtained 360 days after TCRalphabeta/CD19-depleted stem cell transplant. Receptor source: a male patient between 2 and 10 years old who had a stem cell transplant for acute lymphoblastic leukemia, so the T cells may come from the graft donor.

Only a few counts were recorded for this clonotype. CDR3 sequence reads: CASSQAALGVDNEQFF. The CDR3 DNA reads TGCGCCAGCAGCCAGGCCGCCCTGGGAGTCGACAATGAGCAGTTCTTC. This chain connects TRBV4-3 to TRBJ2-1, with D possibly being TRBD2 (5 bases). This CDR3 is 16 amino acids long. Germline CDR1 is LGHNA and CDR2 is YSLEER. V gave up 3 bases and J gave up 5 bases, with 17 bases separating them.

This chain links TRBV20-1 with TRBJ2-3; no clear D. V lost 3 bases to trimming and J lost 1 base, with 5 bases between them. This CDR3 spans 12 amino acids. Germline V CDR1 and CDR2: DFQATT, SNEGSKA (reference sequence). CDR3 DNA: TGCAGTGCTAGCCGGGGCACAGATACGCAGTATTTT. It translates to CSASRGTDTQYF.

The chain uses TRBV6-5 and TRBJ1-4; 8 bases map to TRBD1. V gave up 4 bases and J gave up 8 bases; unmatched junction bases: 9. The CDR3 spans 15 residues. Germline V CDR1 and CDR2: MNHEY, SVGAGI. The CDR3 bases are TGTGCCAGCAGTTCCTTCGGACAGGGTTACGAAAAACTGTTTTTT. It encodes CASSSFGQGYEKLFF.

The chain combines TRBV30 with TRBJ2-1; D call uncertain. Trimming left V 2 bases short and J 3 bases short, with 17 bases between. The germline V gene encodes CDR1 GTSNPN and CDR2 SVGIG (reference sequence). The CDR3 has 16 amino acids. CDR3 residues: CAWSQIRRVVYNEQFF. In DNA form, the CDR3 reads TGTGCCTGGAGTCAAATCAGGCGAGTAGTCTACAATGAGCAGTTCTTC.

The rearrangement links TRBV7-2 to TRBJ2-6, with a weak D call TRBD2 (6 bases). The V end lost 1 base, the J end lost 3 bases, and 7 bases lay between the germline ends. The CDR3 sequence is 15 residues long. Germline CDR1 is SGHTA and CDR2 is FQGNSA. The CDR3 loop is CASSLVGGGANVLTF. The CDR3 region has the DNA TGTGCCAGCAGCTTAGTGGGAGGTGGGGCCAACGTCCTGACTTTC.

The chain is built from TRBV29-1 and TRBJ2-7; the match to TRBD2 covers 8 bases. The junction had 7 bases not matched to a gene; V was cut back by 3 bases and J by 3 bases. Germline CDR1 is SQVTM and CDR2 is ANQGSEA. CDR3 length equals 14 residues. The CDR3 DNA is TGCAGCGTTGAGACGACTAGCGAGCACTACGAGCAGTACTTC. Its translation is CSVETTSEHYEQYF.